This TCR beta chain was found in a study of blood T cell repertoires in COVID-19. Germline lookup yields CDR1 SGHTA and CDR2 FQGNSA. The CDR3 consists of 11 residues. Trimming pared 5 bases from V and 8 bases from J, leaving 6 bases between. Profiled with immunoSEQ multiplex PCR; TCRdb holds only in-frame clones, not every one. This sample carries about 380,000 clones, approximately 88% of them seen once, and the ten largest clones take 1.2%. The chain combines TRBV7-2 with TRBJ1-4; D gene ambiguous. The sequence derives from a man aged 35 to 55 with acute or convalescent COVID-19. Material: peripheral blood. As DNA, the CDR3 is TGTGCCAGCAGCCAGGCAGAAAAACTGTTTTTT. It yields the protein CASSQAEKLFF.